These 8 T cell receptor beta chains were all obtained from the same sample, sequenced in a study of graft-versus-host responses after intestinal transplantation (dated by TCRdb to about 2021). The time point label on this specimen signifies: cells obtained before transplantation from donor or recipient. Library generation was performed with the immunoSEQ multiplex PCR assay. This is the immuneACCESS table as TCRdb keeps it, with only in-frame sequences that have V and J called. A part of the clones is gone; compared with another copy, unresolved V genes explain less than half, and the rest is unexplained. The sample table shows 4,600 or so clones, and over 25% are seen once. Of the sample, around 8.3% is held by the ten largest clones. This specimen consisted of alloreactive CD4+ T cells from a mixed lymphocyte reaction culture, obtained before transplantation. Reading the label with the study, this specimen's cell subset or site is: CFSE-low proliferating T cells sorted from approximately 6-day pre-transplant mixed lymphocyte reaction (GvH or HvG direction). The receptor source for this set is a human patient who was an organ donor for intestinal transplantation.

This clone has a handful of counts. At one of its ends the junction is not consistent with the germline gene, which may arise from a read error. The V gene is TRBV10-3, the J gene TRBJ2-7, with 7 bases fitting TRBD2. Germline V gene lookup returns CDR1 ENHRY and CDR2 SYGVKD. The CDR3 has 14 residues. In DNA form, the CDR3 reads TGTGCCAGCAGTCCCCGGGGCGGGGGCTACGAGCAGTACTTC. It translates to CASSPRGGGYEQYF.

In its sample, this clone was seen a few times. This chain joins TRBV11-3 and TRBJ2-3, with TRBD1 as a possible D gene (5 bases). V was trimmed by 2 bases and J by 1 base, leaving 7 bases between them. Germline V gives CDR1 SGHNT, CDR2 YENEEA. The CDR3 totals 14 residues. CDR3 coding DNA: TGTGCCAGCAGCTTAAGCAGGGGCACAGATACGCAGTATTTT. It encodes CASSLSRGTDTQYF.

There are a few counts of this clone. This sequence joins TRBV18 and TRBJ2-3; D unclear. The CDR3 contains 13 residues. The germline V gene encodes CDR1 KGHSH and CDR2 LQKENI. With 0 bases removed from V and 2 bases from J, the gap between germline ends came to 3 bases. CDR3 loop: CASSPPLTDTQYF. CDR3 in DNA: TGTGCCAGCTCACCACCCCTCACAGATACGCAGTATTTT.

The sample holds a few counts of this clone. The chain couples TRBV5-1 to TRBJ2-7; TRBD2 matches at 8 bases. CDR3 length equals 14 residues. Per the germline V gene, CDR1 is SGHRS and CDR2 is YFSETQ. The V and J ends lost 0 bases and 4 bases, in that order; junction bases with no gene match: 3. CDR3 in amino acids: CASSLEAGVYEQYF. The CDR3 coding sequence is TGCGCCAGCAGCTTGGAAGCGGGGGTTTACGAGCAGTACTTC.

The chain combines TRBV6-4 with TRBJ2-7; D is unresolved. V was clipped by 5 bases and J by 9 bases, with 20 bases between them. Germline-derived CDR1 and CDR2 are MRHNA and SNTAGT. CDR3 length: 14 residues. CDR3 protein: CASSTRLLGLGQYF. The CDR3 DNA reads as TGTGCCAGCAGTACAAGGCTTTTGGGCCTGGGGCAGTACTTC.

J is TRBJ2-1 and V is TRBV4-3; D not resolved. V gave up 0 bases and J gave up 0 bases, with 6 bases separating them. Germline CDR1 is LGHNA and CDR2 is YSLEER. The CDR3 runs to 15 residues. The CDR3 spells CASSQDRDSYNEQFF. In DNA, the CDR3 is TGCGCCAGCAGCCAAGATAGGGACTCCTACAATGAGCAGTTCTTC.

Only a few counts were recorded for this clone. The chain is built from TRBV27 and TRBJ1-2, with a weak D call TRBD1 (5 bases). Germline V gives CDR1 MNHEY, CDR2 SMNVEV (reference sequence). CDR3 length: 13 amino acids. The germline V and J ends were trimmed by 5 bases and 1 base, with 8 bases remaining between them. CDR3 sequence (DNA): TGTGCCAGCAGTGGCAGGGTTAACTATGGCTACACCTTC. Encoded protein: CASSGRVNYGYTF.

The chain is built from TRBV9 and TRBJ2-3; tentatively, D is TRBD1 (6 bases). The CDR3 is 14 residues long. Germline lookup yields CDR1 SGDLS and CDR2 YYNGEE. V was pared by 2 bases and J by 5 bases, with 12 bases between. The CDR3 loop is CASSVLTGRDTQYF. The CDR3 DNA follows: TGTGCCAGCAGCGTCCTCACAGGGAGAGATACGCAGTATTTT.